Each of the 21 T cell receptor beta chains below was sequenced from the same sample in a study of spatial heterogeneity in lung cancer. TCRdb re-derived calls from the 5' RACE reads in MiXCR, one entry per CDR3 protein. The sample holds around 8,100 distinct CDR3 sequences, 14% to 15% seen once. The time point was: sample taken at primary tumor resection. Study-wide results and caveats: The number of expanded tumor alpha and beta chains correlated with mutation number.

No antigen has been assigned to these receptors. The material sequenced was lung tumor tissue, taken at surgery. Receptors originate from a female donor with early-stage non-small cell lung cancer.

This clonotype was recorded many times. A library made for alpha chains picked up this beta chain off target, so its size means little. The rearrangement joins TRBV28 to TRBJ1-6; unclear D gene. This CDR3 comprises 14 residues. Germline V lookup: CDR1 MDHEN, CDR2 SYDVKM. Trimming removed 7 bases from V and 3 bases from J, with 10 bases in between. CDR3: CASNRGDYNSPLHF. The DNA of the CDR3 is TGTGCCAGCAATCGGGGAGACTATAATTCACCCCTCCACTTT.

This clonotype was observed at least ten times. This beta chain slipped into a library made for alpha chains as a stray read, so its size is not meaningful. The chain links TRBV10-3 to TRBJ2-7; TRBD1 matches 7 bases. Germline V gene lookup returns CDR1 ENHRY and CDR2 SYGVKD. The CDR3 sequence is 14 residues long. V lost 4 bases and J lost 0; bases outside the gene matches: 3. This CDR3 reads CAISGTGSSYEQYF. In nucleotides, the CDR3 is TGTGCCATCAGTGGGACAGGAAGCTCCTACGAGCAGTACTTC.

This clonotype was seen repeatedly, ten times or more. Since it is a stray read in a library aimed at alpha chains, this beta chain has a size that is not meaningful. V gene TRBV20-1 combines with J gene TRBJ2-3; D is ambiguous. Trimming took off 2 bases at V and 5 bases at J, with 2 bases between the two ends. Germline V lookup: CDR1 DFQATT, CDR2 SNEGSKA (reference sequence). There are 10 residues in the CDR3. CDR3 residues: CSARRDTQYF. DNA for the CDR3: TGCAGTGCTAGAAGAGATACGCAGTATTTT.

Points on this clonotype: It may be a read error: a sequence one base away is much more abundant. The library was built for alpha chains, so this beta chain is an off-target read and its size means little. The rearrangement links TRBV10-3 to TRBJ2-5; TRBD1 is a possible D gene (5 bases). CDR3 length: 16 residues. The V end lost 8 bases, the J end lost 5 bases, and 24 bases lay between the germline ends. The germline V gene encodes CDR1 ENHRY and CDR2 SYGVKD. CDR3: CAIGSQGLGHRETQYF. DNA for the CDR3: TGTGCCATCGGTAGTCAGGGATTGGGCCATCGGGAGACCCAGTACTTC.

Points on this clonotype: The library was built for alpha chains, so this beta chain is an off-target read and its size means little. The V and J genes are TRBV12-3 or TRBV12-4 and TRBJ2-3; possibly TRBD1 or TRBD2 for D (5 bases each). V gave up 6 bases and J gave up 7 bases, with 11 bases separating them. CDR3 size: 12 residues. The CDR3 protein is CASRRDGNTQYF. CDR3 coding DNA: TGTGCCAGCAGGAGGGACGGCAATACGCAGTATTTT.

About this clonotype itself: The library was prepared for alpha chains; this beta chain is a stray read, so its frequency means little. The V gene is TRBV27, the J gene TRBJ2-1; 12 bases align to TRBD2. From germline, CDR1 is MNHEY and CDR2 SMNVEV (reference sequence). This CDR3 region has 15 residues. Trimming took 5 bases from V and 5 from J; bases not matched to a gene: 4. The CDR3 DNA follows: TGTGCCAGCAGTCTAGCGGGAGGGCATAACAATGAGCAGTTCTTC. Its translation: CASSLAGGHNNEQFF.

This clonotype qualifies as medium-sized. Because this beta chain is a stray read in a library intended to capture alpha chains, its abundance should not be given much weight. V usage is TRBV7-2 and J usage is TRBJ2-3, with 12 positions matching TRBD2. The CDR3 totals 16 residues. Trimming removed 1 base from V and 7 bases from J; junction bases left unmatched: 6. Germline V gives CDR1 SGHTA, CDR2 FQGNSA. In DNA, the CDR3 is TGTGCCAGCAGCTTAGTGGCTAGCGGGGGGGTTAATACGCAGTATTTT. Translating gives CASSLVASGGVNTQYF.

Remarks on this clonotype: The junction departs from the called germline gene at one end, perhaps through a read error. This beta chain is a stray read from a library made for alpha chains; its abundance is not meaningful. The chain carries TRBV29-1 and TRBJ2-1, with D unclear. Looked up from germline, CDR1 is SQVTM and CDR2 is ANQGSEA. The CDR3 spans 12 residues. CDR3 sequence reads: CSVEGTTNEQFF. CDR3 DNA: TGCAGCGTCGAAGGCACTACGAATGAGCAGTTCTTC.

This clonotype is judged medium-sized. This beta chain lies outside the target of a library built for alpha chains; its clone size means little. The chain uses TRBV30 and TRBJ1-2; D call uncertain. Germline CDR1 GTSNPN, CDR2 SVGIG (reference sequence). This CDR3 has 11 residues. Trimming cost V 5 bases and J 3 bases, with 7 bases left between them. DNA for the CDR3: TGTGCCTGGTCCCGGGACTATGGCTACACCTTC. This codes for CAWSRDYGYTF.

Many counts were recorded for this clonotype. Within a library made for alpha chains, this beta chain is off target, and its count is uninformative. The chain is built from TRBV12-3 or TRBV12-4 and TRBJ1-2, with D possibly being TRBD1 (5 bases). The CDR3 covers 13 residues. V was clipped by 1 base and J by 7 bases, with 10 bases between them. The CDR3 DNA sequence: TGTGCCAGCAGTTTAGGGGGGTGGTCTGGCTACACCTTC. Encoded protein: CASSLGGWSGYTF.

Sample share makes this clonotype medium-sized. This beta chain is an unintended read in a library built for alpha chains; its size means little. CDR3 nucleotide sequence: TGTGCCAGCAGCTTAGGCGCAGGCCAACTAGACTATGGCTACACCTTC. This translates into CASSLGAGQLDYGYTF. This chain joins TRBV7-9 and TRBJ1-2, with unresolved D. V lost 1 base to trimming and J lost 3 bases, with 15 bases between them. Looked up from germline, CDR1 is SEHNR and CDR2 is FQNEAQ (reference sequence). CDR3 size: 16 residues.

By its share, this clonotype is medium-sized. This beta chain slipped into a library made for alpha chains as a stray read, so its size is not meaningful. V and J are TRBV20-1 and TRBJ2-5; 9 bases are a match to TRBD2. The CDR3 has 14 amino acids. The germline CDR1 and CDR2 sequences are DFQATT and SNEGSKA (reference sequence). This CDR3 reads CSVYRSGGQETQYF. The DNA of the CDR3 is TGCAGCGTTTACCGTAGCGGGGGTCAAGAGACCCAGTACTTC.

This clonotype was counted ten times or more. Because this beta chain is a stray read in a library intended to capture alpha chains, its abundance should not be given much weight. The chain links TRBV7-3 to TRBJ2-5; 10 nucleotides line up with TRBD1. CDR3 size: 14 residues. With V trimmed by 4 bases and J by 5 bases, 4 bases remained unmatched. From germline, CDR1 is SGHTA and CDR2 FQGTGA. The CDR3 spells CASSSTGGWETQYF. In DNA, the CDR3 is TGTGCCAGCAGCTCGACAGGGGGCTGGGAGACCCAGTACTTC.

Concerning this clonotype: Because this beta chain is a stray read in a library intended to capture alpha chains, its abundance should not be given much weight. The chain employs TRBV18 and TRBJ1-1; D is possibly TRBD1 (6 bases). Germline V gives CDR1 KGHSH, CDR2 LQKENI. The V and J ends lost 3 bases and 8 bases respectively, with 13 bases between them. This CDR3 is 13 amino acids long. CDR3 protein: CASSPDRLAEAFF. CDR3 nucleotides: TGTGCCAGCTCACCCGACAGGTTAGCCGAAGCTTTCTTT.

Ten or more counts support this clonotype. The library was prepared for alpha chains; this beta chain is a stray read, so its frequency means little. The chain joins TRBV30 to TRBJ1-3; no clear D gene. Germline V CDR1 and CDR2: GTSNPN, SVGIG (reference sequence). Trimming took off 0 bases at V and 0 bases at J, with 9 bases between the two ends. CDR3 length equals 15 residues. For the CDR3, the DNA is TGTGCCTGGAGTGTCCGAGGTCGCTCTGGAAACACCATATATTTT. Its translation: CAWSVRGRSGNTIYF.

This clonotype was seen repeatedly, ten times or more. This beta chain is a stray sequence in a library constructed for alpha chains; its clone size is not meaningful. The CDR3 protein is CASPPGGSSLEYTQYF. For the CDR3, the DNA is TGTGCCAGCCCTCCTGGGGGGAGCTCTCTTGAATATACGCAGTATTTT. The chain links TRBV28 to TRBJ2-3; D may be TRBD2 (6 bases). Per germline, CDR1 MDHEN and CDR2 SYDVKM. V lost 8 bases, J lost 7 bases, and 25 bases lay in between. This CDR3 region has 16 residues.

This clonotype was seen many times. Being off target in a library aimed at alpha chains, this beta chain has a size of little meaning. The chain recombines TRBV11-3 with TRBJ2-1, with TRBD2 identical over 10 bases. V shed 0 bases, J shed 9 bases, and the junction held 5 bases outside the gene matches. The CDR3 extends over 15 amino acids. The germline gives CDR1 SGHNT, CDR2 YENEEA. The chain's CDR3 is CASSLDRLAGAEQFF. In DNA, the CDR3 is TGTGCCAGCAGCTTAGATAGGCTAGCGGGGGCTGAGCAGTTCTTC.

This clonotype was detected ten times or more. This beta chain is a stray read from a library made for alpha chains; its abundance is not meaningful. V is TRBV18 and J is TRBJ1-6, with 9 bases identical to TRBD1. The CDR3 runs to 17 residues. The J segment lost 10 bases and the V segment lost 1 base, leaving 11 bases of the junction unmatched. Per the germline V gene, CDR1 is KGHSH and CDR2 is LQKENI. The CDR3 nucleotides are TGTGCCAGCTCACCACTCCCCTCGGGACAGGGCGACTCACCCCTCCACTTT. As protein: CASSPLPSGQGDSPLHF.

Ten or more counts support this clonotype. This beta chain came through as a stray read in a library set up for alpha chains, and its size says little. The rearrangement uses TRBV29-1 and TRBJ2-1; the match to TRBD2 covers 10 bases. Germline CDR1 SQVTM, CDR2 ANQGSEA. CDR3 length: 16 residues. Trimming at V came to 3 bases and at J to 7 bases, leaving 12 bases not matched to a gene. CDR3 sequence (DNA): TGCAGCGTTGATGGTGGAAGCGGGGGGGCAACTAATGAGCAGTTCTTC. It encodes CSVDGGSGGATNEQFF.

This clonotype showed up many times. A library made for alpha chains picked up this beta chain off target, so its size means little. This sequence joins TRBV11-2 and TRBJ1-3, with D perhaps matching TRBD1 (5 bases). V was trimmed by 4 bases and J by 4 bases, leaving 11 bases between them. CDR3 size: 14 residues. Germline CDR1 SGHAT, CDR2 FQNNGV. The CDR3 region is CASSSPGAGNTIYF. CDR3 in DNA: TGTGCCAGCAGCTCGCCTGGGGCGGGAAACACCATATATTTT.

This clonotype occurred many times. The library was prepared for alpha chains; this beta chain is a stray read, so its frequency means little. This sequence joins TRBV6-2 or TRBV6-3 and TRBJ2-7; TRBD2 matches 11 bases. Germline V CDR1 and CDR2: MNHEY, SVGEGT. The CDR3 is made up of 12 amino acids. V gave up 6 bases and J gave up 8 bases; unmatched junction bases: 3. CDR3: CASRRLAGKQYF. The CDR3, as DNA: TGTGCCAGCAGAAGACTAGCGGGGAAGCAGTACTTC.